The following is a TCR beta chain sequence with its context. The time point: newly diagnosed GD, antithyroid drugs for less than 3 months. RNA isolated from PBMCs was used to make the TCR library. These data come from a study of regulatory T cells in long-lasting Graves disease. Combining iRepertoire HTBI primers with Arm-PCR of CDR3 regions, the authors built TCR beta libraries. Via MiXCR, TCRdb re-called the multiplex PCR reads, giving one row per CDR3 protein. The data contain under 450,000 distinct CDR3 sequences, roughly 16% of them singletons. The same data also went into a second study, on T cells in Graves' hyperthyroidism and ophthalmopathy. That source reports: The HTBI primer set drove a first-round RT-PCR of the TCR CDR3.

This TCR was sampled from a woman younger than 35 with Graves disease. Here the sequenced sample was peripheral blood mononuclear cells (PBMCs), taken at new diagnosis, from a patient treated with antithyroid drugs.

The CDR3 DNA follows: TGTGCCAGCAGTCCCCTGGTTTTGGGGGACAATTCACCCCTCCACTTT. Amino acids: CASSPLVLGDNSPLHF. The chain couples TRBV27 to TRBJ1-6; the D gene is possibly TRBD1 (5 bases). The CDR3 is made up of 16 amino acids. From germline, CDR1 is MNHEY and CDR2 SMNVEV (reference sequence). V gave up 5 bases and J gave up 7 bases, with 18 bases separating them.